These 9 T cell receptor beta chains were sequenced from one sample in a study of blood T cell repertoires in COVID-19. Profiling relied on immunoSEQ multiplex PCR, and the TCRdb table lists in-frame clones only, not all of them. The sample has over 95,000 clones; around 88% are singletons. Sequences were obtained from peripheral blood. Receptors were obtained from a human donor with acute or convalescent COVID-19. The donor label of this sample is uncertain.

This chain connects TRBV14 to TRBJ2-7; 9 nucleotides line up with TRBD1. The CDR3 is made up of 15 amino acids. The trim removed 6 bases at V and 1 base at J, leaving 7 bases unmatched. CDR1 SGHDN and CDR2 FVKESK come from the germline V gene. The CDR3 DNA reads as TGTGCCAGCAGACGTACAGGGGGCCCATCCTACGAGCAGTACTTC. It encodes CASRRTGGPSYEQYF.

The rearrangement uses TRBV7-2 and TRBJ2-1; D not resolved. Germline CDR1 and CDR2: SGHTA and FQGNSA. V shed 2 bases and J shed 9 bases, with 17 bases lying between them. The CDR3 extends over 15 amino acids. The CDR3 sequence: CASSLSAGEVSEQFF. The CDR3 DNA reads TGTGCCAGCAGCTTATCGGCAGGTGAAGTTAGTGAGCAGTTCTTC.

The chain carries TRBV4-1 and TRBJ1-2; TRBD1 is a possible D gene (5 bases). This CDR3 has 14 residues. Germline V gene lookup returns CDR1 MGHRA and CDR2 YSYEKL. The V and J ends lost 2 bases and 7 bases respectively, with 14 bases between them. The chain's CDR3 is CASSQPGTLGGYTF. CDR3 nucleotide sequence: TGCGCCAGCAGCCAACCTGGGACTCTGGGTGGCTACACCTTC.

This chain uses TRBV6-6 with TRBJ1-4; the D gene is possibly TRBD1 (6 bases). V lost 6 bases to trimming and J lost 1 base, with 15 bases between them. The CDR3 is 16 residues long. Germline CDR1 is MNHNY and CDR2 is SVGAGI (reference sequence). The CDR3 protein is CASSRSGARTNEKLFF. In DNA, the CDR3 is TGTGCCAGCAGCCGATCAGGGGCGAGAACTAATGAAAAACTGTTTTTT.

This clone has only a few counts. This chain uses TRBV21-1 with TRBJ2-2; the table gives TRBD1 as D, unverified against the DNA. TRBV21-1 is an annotated pseudogene. The CDR3 contains 16 residues. In DNA form, the CDR3 reads TGTGCCAGCAGCACCCTCAAAACAGGGAACACCGGGGAGCTGTTTTTT. This translates into CASSTLKTGNTGELFF.

J is TRBJ2-6 and V is TRBV19, with D unclear. The CDR3 sequence is 13 residues long. V was pared by 8 bases and J by 0 bases, with 5 bases between. Germline CDR1 is LNHDA and CDR2 is SQIVND (reference sequence). For the CDR3, the DNA is TGTGCCAGTCGGAGCTCTGGGGCCAACGTCCTGACTTTC. It specifies CASRSSGANVLTF. The full variable domain, completed using reference TRBV19 and TRBJ2-6, is DGGITQSPKYLFRKEGQNVTLSCEQNLNHDAMYWYRQDPGQGLRLIYYSQIVNDFQKGDIAEGYSVSREKKESFPLTVTSAQKNPTAFYLCASRSSGANVLTFGAGSRLTVL.

The chain links TRBV18 to TRBJ1-2, with D unclear. Germline-derived CDR1 and CDR2 are KGHSH and LQKENI. This CDR3 comprises 14 residues. V was clipped by 2 bases and J by 2 bases, with 9 bases between them. The CDR3 nucleotides read TGTGCCAGCTCACCAAGGAGAGAAAACTATGGCTACACCTTC. This translates into CASSPRRENYGYTF. Complete variable domain (other parts from reference TRBV18 and TRBJ1-2): NAGVMQNPRHLVRRRGQEARLRCSPMKGHSHVYWYRQLPEEGLKFMVYLQKENIIDESGMPKERFSAEFPKEGPSILRIQQVVRGDSAAYFCASSPRRENYGYTFGSGTRLTVV.

The chain employs TRBV7-2 and TRBJ2-7; tentative D call: TRBD2 (5 bases). CDR1 and CDR2 (germline): SGHTA, FQGNSA. The V gene lost 2 bases and the J gene lost 2 bases, with 10 bases spanning the gap. The CDR3 consists of 14 residues. The CDR3: CASSLITGAYEQYF. CDR3 nucleotides: TGTGCCAGCAGCTTAATCACCGGGGCCTACGAGCAGTACTTC.

The CDR3 here is CATAPAGYEQYF. The CDR3 nucleotides read TGTGCCACGGCTCCGGCAGGGTACGAGCAGTACTTC. V usage is TRBV2 and J usage is TRBJ2-7; a possible D gene is TRBD1 (5 bases). Germline V gene sequence: CDR1 SNHLY, CDR2 FYNNEI. Trimming left V 10 bases short and J 4 bases short, with 14 bases between. This CDR3 has 12 residues.